This record covers a single T cell receptor (beta chain). These data are taken from a study of blood T cell repertoires in COVID-19. Method: immunoSEQ multiplex PCR; TCRdb's copy keeps in-frame clones and lacks some. Of 170,000 or so clones listed, 80% are singletons. J gave up 7 bases and V 5 bases, and 7 bases lay outside the gene matches. There are 14 residues in the CDR3. In germline, CDR1 is MNHEY, CDR2 SVGAGI. The TCR was taken from a man in his 70s with active or convalescent COVID-19. The chain combines TRBV6-5 with TRBJ1-5; TRBD1 agrees at 8 bases. The sample taken for sequencing was peripheral blood. CDR3 loop: CASSRDRREQPQHF. The CDR3 DNA sequence: TGTGCCAGCAGTAGGGACAGGCGGGAACAGCCCCAGCATTTT.